This entry concerns a single T cell receptor beta chain. Antigen: not known. Blood CD4+ CD25-high CD127-low regulatory T cells supplied the genomic DNA template. Measured with immunoSEQ multiplex PCR; TCRdb has only the in-frame clones, and not every one. This sample carries some 19,000 clones, about nine tenths of them seen once, and the ten largest clones take approximately 1.5%. With 5 bases removed from V and 3 bases from J, the gap between germline ends came to 27 bases. Germline V gene data show CDR1 as SGHAT and CDR2 as FQNNGV. The CDR3 spans 19 residues. The data originate from a study of regulatory and conventional T cells in RAG deficiency. Study conclusions and caveats: Control T-cell subsets had markedly higher Shannon entropy and lower Simpson indices than RAG-deficient patients. Omenn syndrome and CID/AS patients had 85 to 100-fold fewer unique Treg TCR beta sequences, versus around 10-fold elsewhere. Omenn CD25-high CD127-low cells may be activated cells, not true Tregs. Omenn patients showed >90% Treg-Tconv overlap and shorter CDR3 lengths.

These same data were also listed under a study on regulatory T cells. Per that study: Primers: 52 TRBV forward and 13 TRBJ reverse.

The clonotype originates from a human donor in good health. Material: Tregs sorted from blood. J is TRBJ2-3 and V is TRBV11-2; D remains unclear. The CDR3 bases are TGTGCCAGCAGCCCCGAAGTCCCCCCGAAGTTCGCCTTGACAGATACGCAGTATTTT. Translating it yields CASSPEVPPKFALTDTQYF.